This record concerns one T cell receptor beta chain sequence. What it binds is unknown. The germline CDR1 and CDR2 sequences are MDHEN and SYDVKM. The V gene lost 2 bases and the J gene lost 2 bases, with 10 bases spanning the gap. The CDR3 covers 14 residues. The PCR employed 60 Vbeta primers together with 13 Jbeta primers. Measured with immunoSEQ multiplex PCR; TCRdb has only the in-frame clones, and not every one. This table holds about 170,000 clones, about four fifths found once. The data originate from a study of cytomegalovirus exposure and HLA in healthy donors. Study-wide background: T cells numbering around 180 million yielded around 120 million unique TCR beta sequences in an earlier analysis. Broader study findings: In an earlier analysis, productive rearrangement rates for most beta V segments clustered near 87% or 30%. V- and J-gene trimming in TCR beta was tied to a missense DCLRE1C variant by an analysis performed later. Among TCR beta chains of equal frequency, HLA-associated ones were more clonally expanded in a later analysis.

This TCR derives from a woman aged 45-60 years in good health and CMV-seropositive. The chain combines TRBV28 with TRBJ2-7; TRBD1 might be the D (6 bases). Sample: PBMCs. The CDR3 protein is CASSLLTGAYEQYF. DNA for the CDR3: TGTGCCAGCAGTTTACTGACAGGTGCCTACGAGCAGTACTTC.